These 21 T cell receptor beta chains came from one sample sequenced in a study of control samples from healthy donors and cancer patients. Sequencing was performed with immunoSEQ multiplex PCR; in TCRdb, only in-frame clones are kept and a portion is missing. Of 98,000 or so clones listed, almost 85% were seen once; the top ten hold around 6.4%. The sample taken for sequencing was blood. Receptor source: a young man in good health.

V and J are TRBV6-5 and TRBJ1-5; D not resolved. This CDR3 contains 15 residues. V shed 7 bases and J shed 3 bases, with 16 bases lying between them. Germline V CDR1 and CDR2: MNHEY, SVGAGI. The CDR3 sequence: CASTPFRGSNQPQHF. The CDR3 nucleotides are TGTGCCAGCACTCCTTTTCGGGGTTCCAATCAGCCCCAGCATTTT.

V is TRBV4-1 and J is TRBJ1-1; the D gene is possibly TRBD1 (5 bases). The CDR3 consists of 13 residues. Deletions cut 3 bases from V and 7 bases from J, with 12 bases between. Germline CDR1 MGHRA, CDR2 YSYEKL. The CDR3 DNA follows: TGCGCCAGCAGCCACAAGAAGGGGAGTGAAGCTTTCTTT. It encodes CASSHKKGSEAFF.

The chain links TRBV6-8 to TRBJ1-5; 7 positions agree with TRBD1. The CDR3 has 16 amino acids. Trimming at V came to 2 bases and at J to 6 bases, leaving 10 bases not matched to a gene. CDR1 and CDR2 from the germline V gene are MNHGY and SAAAGT. This chain's CDR3 is CASSYEGQVTTQPQHF. CDR3 nucleotide sequence: TGTGCCAGCAGTTACGAAGGACAGGTAACAACTCAGCCCCAGCATTTT.

This clone was observed once. The V gene is TRBV3-1 (or the pseudogene TRBV3-2), the J gene TRBJ2-1, with D unresolved. Germline CDR1 and CDR2: LGHDT and YNNKEL (reference sequence). This CDR3 comprises 15 residues. V lost 4 bases and J lost 5, with 15 bases in between. Here the CDR3 reads CASSPRLGPNNEQFF. The DNA of the CDR3 is TGTGCCAGCAGCCCCCGACTCGGGCCCAACAATGAGCAGTTCTTC.

The rearrangement joins TRBV6-5 to TRBJ2-5; D might be TRBD2 (5 bases). The CDR3 runs 16 residues. V gave up 0 bases and J gave up 4 bases, with 15 bases separating them. Germline V gives CDR1 MNHEY, CDR2 SVGAGI. The DNA of the CDR3 is TGTGCCAGCAGTTACTCACACTTCGGGAAGGGAGAGACCCAGTACTTC. This codes for CASSYSHFGKGETQYF.

For the CDR3, the DNA is TGTGCCAGCAGGGCCGGGACAGGGACGAACTATGGCTACACCTTC. It codes for CASRAGTGTNYGYTF. This chain joins TRBV2 and TRBJ1-2; 9 positions agree with TRBD1. This CDR3 region has 15 residues. The trim removed 6 bases at V and 2 bases at J, leaving 7 bases unmatched. The V gene's germline CDR1 is SNHLY and CDR2 FYNNEI.

A single count supports this clone. The chain uses TRBV18 and TRBJ1-4; maybe TRBD1 (6 bases). V was cut by 2 bases and J by 3 bases, with 7 bases left in between. CDR3 size: 14 residues. From germline, CDR1 is KGHSH and CDR2 LQKENI. CDR3 bases: TGTGCCAGCTCACCAGGGGGCCCTAATGAAAAACTGTTTTTT. Translating gives CASSPGGPNEKLFF. The full variable domain, with the rest looked up from reference TRBV18 and TRBJ1-4, is NAGVMQNPRHLVRRRGQEARLRCSPMKGHSHVYWYRQLPEEGLKFMVYLQKENIIDESGMPKERFSAEFPKEGPSILRIQQVVRGDSAAYFCASSPGGPNEKLFFGSGTQLSVL.

The chain combines TRBV7-2 with TRBJ1-2; possibly TRBD1 for D (6 bases). The CDR3 covers 13 residues. V lost 5 bases and J 8 bases, leaving 15 bases between the germline ends. The germline V gene has CDR1 SGHTA and CDR2 FQGNSA. Here the CDR3 reads CASSRLKGGGYTF. CDR3 in DNA: TGTGCCAGCAGCCGCCTAAAGGGGGGGGGCTACACCTTC.

The J gene is TRBJ1-5, the V gene TRBV7-2; weak D call: TRBD1 (5 bases). The ends were cut back, 5 bases at V and 6 bases at J, with 11 bases in the middle. CDR3 length: 13 residues. Per the germline V gene, CDR1 is SGHTA and CDR2 is FQGNSA. The CDR3, as DNA: TGTGCCAGCAGCAGGGACTTTTTTCAGCCCCAGCATTTT. Translation: CASSRDFFQPQHF.

This chain links TRBV2 with TRBJ2-7, with D uncertain. The CDR3 length is 12 residues. V gave up 6 bases and J gave up 2 bases, with 8 bases separating them. CDR1 SNHLY and CDR2 FYNNEI come from the germline V gene. DNA of the CDR3: TGTGCCAGCAGCCTTTCCACCTACGAGCAGTACTTC. It is translated as CASSLSTYEQYF. Variable domain in full (rest from reference TRBV2 and TRBJ2-7): EPEVTQTPSHQVTQMGQEVILRCVPISNHLYFYWYRQILGQKVEFLVSFYNNEISEKSEIFDDQFSVERPDGSNFTLKIRSTKLEDSAMYFCASSLSTYEQYFGPGTRLTVT.

The gene calls are TRBV30 and TRBJ2-1; 7 bases map to TRBD2. This CDR3 spans 15 amino acids. Germline lookup yields CDR1 GTSNPN and CDR2 SVGIG (reference sequence). Trimming removed 4 bases from V and 5 bases from J; junction bases left unmatched: 11. CDR3 protein: CAWTWGGTSDNEQFF. The CDR3 region has the DNA TGTGCCTGGACCTGGGGGGGGACGTCGGACAATGAGCAGTTCTTC.

The chain has TRBV7-2 and TRBJ2-2, with D unclear. Trimming removed 5 bases from V and 7 bases from J, with 17 bases in between. Germline values: CDR1 SGHTA, CDR2 FQGNSA. The CDR3 runs to 15 residues. CDR3 nucleotide sequence: TGTGCCAGCAGCCGTACAAGGGTATCCGGCGGGGAGCTGTTTTTT. Translated: CASSRTRVSGGELFF. The full variable domain, its missing parts supplied by reference TRBV7-2 and TRBJ2-2, is GAGVSQSPSNKVTEKGKDVELRCDPISGHTALYWYRQSLGQGLEFLIYFQGNSAPDKSGLPSDRFSAERTGGSVSTLTIQRTQQEDSAVYLCASSRTRVSGGELFFGEGSRLTVL.

This clone has just one count. The J gene is TRBJ2-5, the V gene TRBV11-3; D is possibly TRBD1 (5 bases). Germline lookup yields CDR1 SGHNT and CDR2 YENEEA. V was clipped by 5 bases and J by 4 bases, with 14 bases between them. CDR3 length: 14 amino acids. The CDR3 spells CASSRTGWGETQYF. The CDR3 nucleotides are TGTGCCAGCAGCCGAACAGGTTGGGGAGAGACCCAGTACTTC.

The gene calls are TRBV25-1 and TRBJ1-1, with no clear D. The V gene's germline CDR1 is MGHDK and CDR2 SYGVNS. This CDR3 has 15 residues. V was clipped by 1 base and J by 2 bases, with 11 bases between them. In DNA form, the CDR3 reads TGTGCCAGCAGTGAATTCGCCGGTGGTAACACTGAAGCTTTCTTT. It translates to CASSEFAGGNTEAFF. Drawing the rest from reference TRBV25-1 and TRBJ1-1, the complete variable domain is EADIYQTPRYLVIGTGKKITLECSQTMGHDKMYWYQQDPGMELHLIHYSYGVNSTEKGDLSSESTVSRIRTEHFPLTLESARPSHTSQYLCASSEFAGGNTEAFFGQGTRLTVV.

The rearrangement links TRBV12-5 to TRBJ1-1; possible D gene TRBD1, 6 bases. Germline-derived CDR1 and CDR2 are LGHNT and FRNRAP. The CDR3 contains 17 residues. V was trimmed by 2 bases and J by 4 bases, leaving 20 bases between them. The CDR3 nucleotides are TGTGCTAGTGGTTTGATAAACGGGGGGCGGTTAGTCACTGAAGCTTTCTTT. It yields the protein CASGLINGGRLVTEAFF.

The chain is built from TRBV11-2 and TRBJ1-6; D is possibly TRBD1 (6 bases). Trimming shortened V by 5 bases and J by 7 bases, and 15 bases separated the two germline ends. The CDR3 has 15 residues. From germline, CDR1 is SGHAT and CDR2 FQNNGV. The CDR3 sequence: CASSPTSGANSPLHF. CDR3 sequence (DNA): TGTGCCAGCAGCCCTACCTCGGGGGCGAATTCACCCCTCCACTTT.

The chain employs TRBV5-4 and TRBJ1-3, with TRBD1 identical over 9 bases. This CDR3 is 15 amino acids long. Germline trimming cut 0 bases from V and 7 bases from J; bases unmatched to any gene: 5. The germline gives CDR1 SGHNT, CDR2 YYREEE (reference sequence). CDR3 in amino acids: CASSLDRGLGNTIYF. In DNA, the CDR3 is TGTGCCAGCAGCTTGGACAGGGGGCTTGGGAACACCATATATTTT. The full variable domain, completed using reference TRBV5-4 and TRBJ1-3, is ETGVTQSPTHLIKTRGQQVTLRCSSQSGHNTVSWYQQALGQGPQFIFQYYREEENGRGNFPPRFSGLQFPNYSSELNVNALELDDSALYLCASSLDRGLGNTIYFGEGSWLTVV.

The genes are TRBV6-5 and TRBJ2-2; D is ambiguous. Trimming stripped 7 bases from V and 6 bases from J, with 15 bases between. The CDR3 is 14 amino acids. The V gene's germline CDR1 is MNHEY and CDR2 SVGAGI. The CDR3 DNA reads as TGTGCCAGCATAGTCTCGGGTTTAGCCGGGGAGCTGTTTTTT. It translates to CASIVSGLAGELFF.

The J gene is TRBJ2-3, the V gene TRBV9, with a possible D match to TRBD2 (5 bases). Germline assignment: CDR1 SGDLS and CDR2 YYNGEE. The V end was cut by 1 base, the J end by 2 bases, with 17 bases between. This CDR3 is built from 17 residues. CDR3 sequence (DNA): TGTGCCAGCAGCGTATCACCCCCCGGGGTCCTCACAGATACGCAGTATTTT. This codes for CASSVSPPGVLTDTQYF.

The chain recombines TRBV10-2 with TRBJ2-7, with 9 bases that match TRBD1. CDR3 length: 17 amino acids. Germline trimming cut 5 bases from V and 3 bases from J; bases unmatched to any gene: 14. Per germline, CDR1 WSHSY and CDR2 SAAADI. The CDR3 DNA follows: TGCGCCAGCAGTATCACTCCGGGACAGGGAAGAAGCTACGAGCAGTACTTC. It encodes CASSITPGQGRSYEQYF.

In regard to this clone: This CDR3 is also generated by other DNA sequences in the sample. V usage is TRBV5-4 and J usage is TRBJ1-2; D unclear. The CDR3 sequence is 14 residues long. Per the germline V gene, CDR1 is SGHNT and CDR2 is YYREEE (reference sequence). The V end was cut by 0 bases, the J end by 2 bases, with 8 bases between. For the CDR3, the DNA is TGTGCCAGCAGCTTGGTTGGAGTAAACTATGGCTACACCTTC. Translating gives CASSLVGVNYGYTF.